These 16 T cell receptor beta chains share one sample of origin, sequenced in a study of blood T cell repertoires in COVID-19. Sequenced by immunoSEQ multiplex PCR; TCRdb stores in-frame clones only, minus some. The sample holds about 98,000 clones, approximately 84% seen once. Material: peripheral blood. These receptors were collected from an elderly woman with acute or convalescent COVID-19.

The rearrangement links TRBV19 to TRBJ2-5, with TRBD1 matching 7 bases. The CDR3 is 14 residues long. Germline values: CDR1 LNHDA, CDR2 SQIVND (reference sequence). Unmatched junction bases numbered 9, after V lost 6 bases and J lost 5 bases. In DNA, the CDR3 is TGTGCCAGTAGCCACAGGGGCGGTGGGGAGACCCAGTACTTC. Translation gives CASSHRGGGETQYF.

V usage is TRBV11-2 and J usage is TRBJ1-6; TRBD1 matches at 7 bases. CDR1 is SGHAT, CDR2 FQNNGV, per germline. Germline trimming cut 1 base from V and 5 bases from J; bases unmatched to any gene: 2. This CDR3 comprises 15 residues. The CDR3 region has the DNA TGTGCCAGCAGCTTAGCAGGGGGAAATAATTCACCCCTCCACTTT. It codes for CASSLAGGNNSPLHF.

The chain carries TRBV4-1 and TRBJ2-1; TRBD2 matches at 7 bases. Germline CDR1 MGHRA, CDR2 YSYEKL. The CDR3 totals 15 residues. Trimming took 0 bases from V and 9 from J; bases not matched to a gene: 8. This chain's CDR3 is CASSQEMPGGSEQFF. The DNA of the CDR3 is TGCGCCAGCAGCCAAGAAATGCCGGGAGGAAGTGAGCAGTTCTTC.

The chain joins TRBV4-1 to TRBJ2-2; 8 nucleotides align to TRBD2. V shed 3 bases, J shed 3 bases, and the junction held 3 bases outside the gene matches. This CDR3 contains 15 residues. CDR1 and CDR2 (germline): MGHRA, YSYEKL. The CDR3 region is CASSQSRGDTGELFF. CDR3 in DNA: TGCGCCAGCAGCCAGTCGCGGGGGGACACCGGGGAGCTGTTTTTT.

For the CDR3, the DNA is TGTGCCAGCCGATCCTCGACACAGGGGGCCTATAATCAGCCCCAGCATTTT. Amino acids: CASRSSTQGAYNQPQHF. The chain recombines TRBV28 with TRBJ1-5, with 9 bases that match TRBD1. V lost 8 bases, J lost 4 bases, and 15 bases stayed unmatched. The CDR3 is 17 amino acids. CDR1 is MDHEN and CDR2 is SYDVKM in the germline V gene. The whole variable domain, remainder taken from reference TRBV28 and TRBJ1-5, is DVKVTQSSRYLVKRTGEKVFLECVQDMDHENMFWYRQDPGLGLRLIYFSYDVKMKEKGDIPEGYSVSREKKERFSLILESASTNQTSMYLCASRSSTQGAYNQPQHFGDGTRLSIL.

V gene TRBV2 combines with J gene TRBJ2-7; D not resolved. This CDR3 spans 13 amino acids. The ends were cut back, 1 base at V and 3 bases at J, with 7 bases in the middle. Germline V gene sequence: CDR1 SNHLY, CDR2 FYNNEI. The CDR3, as DNA: TGTGCCAGCAGTGAAGTTCCAGGCTACGAGCAGTACGTC. This translates into CASSEVPGYEQYV.

The J gene is TRBJ2-5, the V gene TRBV7-2, with D tentatively TRBD2 (5 bases). Germline V lookup: CDR1 SGHTA, CDR2 FQGNSA. This CDR3 spans 15 amino acids. Trimming left V 5 bases short and J 3 bases short, with 16 bases between. The CDR3 DNA follows: TGTGCCAGCAGCACCCCATCTGGGAGAGAAGAGACCCAGTACTTC. This translates into CASSTPSGREETQYF.

The chain employs TRBV11-1 and TRBJ2-3; D is possibly TRBD2 (6 bases). Trimming cost V 2 bases and J 2 bases, with 11 bases left between them. Germline V gives CDR1 SGHAT, CDR2 FQDESV (reference sequence). The CDR3 has 15 residues. CDR3 DNA sequence: TGTGCCAGCAGCTTACCCCGCGGGGCCACAGATACGCAGTATTTT. This gives the protein CASSLPRGATDTQYF.

This rearrangement joins TRBV15 to TRBJ2-5; D might be TRBD2 (6 bases). The V and J ends lost 1 base and 3 bases respectively, with 9 bases between them. Germline lookup yields CDR1 LNHNV and CDR2 YYDKDF (reference sequence). The CDR3 contains 14 residues. CDR3 coding DNA: TGTGCCACCAGCAGAGTGGGGGGAGAAGAGACCCAGTACTTC. It codes for CATSRVGGEETQYF.

The chain joins TRBV6-1 to TRBJ2-1; TRBD1 agrees at 8 bases. V lost 2 bases to trimming and J lost 5 bases; unmatched junction nucleotides: 8. Germline-derived CDR1 and CDR2 are MNHNS and SASEGT. The CDR3 is 16 residues long. DNA for the CDR3: TGTGCCAGCAGTGAATGGGCAGGGGGCCGAGACAATGAGCAGTTCTTC. Translated: CASSEWAGGRDNEQFF.

The rearrangement uses TRBV9 and TRBJ1-1, with D hard to call. V was pared by 0 bases and J by 4 bases, with 16 bases between. Germline assignment: CDR1 SGDLS and CDR2 YYNGEE. This CDR3 is built from 16 residues. CDR3 sequence reads: CASSVGPNLRGTEAFF. CDR3 sequence (DNA): TGTGCCAGCAGCGTAGGTCCTAACCTCCGGGGCACTGAAGCTTTCTTT.

This chain uses TRBV2 with TRBJ1-5; D remains ambiguous. Germline loops: CDR1 SNHLY, CDR2 FYNNEI. V was pared by 6 bases and J by 0 bases, with 24 bases between. This CDR3 has 19 amino acids. This CDR3 reads CASSQPKVGGHYSNQPQHF. The CDR3 nucleotides are TGTGCCAGCAGCCAACCAAAGGTTGGCGGGCACTATAGCAATCAGCCCCAGCATTTT.

CDR3 region: CASSDRLREKLFF. The CDR3 DNA is TGTGCCAGCAGTGACAGGTTAAGGGAAAAACTGTTTTTT. The rearrangement uses TRBV6-1 and TRBJ1-4; D not certain. Per the germline V gene, CDR1 is MNHNS and CDR2 is SASEGT. The V and J ends lost 3 bases and 8 bases respectively, with 10 bases between them. The CDR3 consists of 13 residues.

The chain recombines TRBV13 with TRBJ1-6; 8 bases agree with TRBD1. The CDR3 has 15 residues. Per the germline V gene, CDR1 is PRHDT and CDR2 is FYEKMQ (reference sequence). Trimming took 5 bases from V and 6 from J; bases not matched to a gene: 6. DNA of the CDR3: TGTGCCAGCAGCGCTCGGGACAGGTCTAATTCACCCCTCCACTTT. It encodes CASSARDRSNSPLHF.

V gene TRBV2 combines with J gene TRBJ2-7; 7 nucleotides agree with TRBD2. The length of the CDR3 is 15 residues. Per germline, CDR1 SNHLY and CDR2 FYNNEI. Trimming at V came to 6 bases and at J to 4 bases, leaving 12 bases not matched to a gene. In DNA form, the CDR3 reads TGTGCCAGCAGGAGGGAGGGTCAGGGTACGTACGAGCAGTACTTC. As protein: CASRREGQGTYEQYF.

This clone was observed a single time. V and J are TRBV9 and TRBJ2-3; 9 bases are shared with TRBD2. Germline assignment: CDR1 SGDLS and CDR2 YYNGEE. Trimming removed 6 bases from V and 4 bases from J; junction bases left unmatched: 12. This CDR3 has 16 residues. CDR3 sequence reads: CASTPGIGGGADTQYF. The CDR3 DNA reads TGTGCCAGCACCCCTGGGATCGGCGGGGGGGCAGATACGCAGTATTTT.